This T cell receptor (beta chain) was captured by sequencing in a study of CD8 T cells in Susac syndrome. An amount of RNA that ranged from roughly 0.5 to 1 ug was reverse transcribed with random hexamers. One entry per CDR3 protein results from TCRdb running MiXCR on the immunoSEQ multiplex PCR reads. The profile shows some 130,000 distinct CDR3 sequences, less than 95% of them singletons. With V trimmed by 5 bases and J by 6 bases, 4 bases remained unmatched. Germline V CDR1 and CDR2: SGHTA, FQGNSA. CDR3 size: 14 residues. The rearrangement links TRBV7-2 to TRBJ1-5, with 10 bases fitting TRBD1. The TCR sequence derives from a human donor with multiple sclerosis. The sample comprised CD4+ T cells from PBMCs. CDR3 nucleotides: TGTGCCAGCAGCCTTTGGACAGGGGGTCAGCCCCAGCATTTT. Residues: CASSLWTGGQPQHF.